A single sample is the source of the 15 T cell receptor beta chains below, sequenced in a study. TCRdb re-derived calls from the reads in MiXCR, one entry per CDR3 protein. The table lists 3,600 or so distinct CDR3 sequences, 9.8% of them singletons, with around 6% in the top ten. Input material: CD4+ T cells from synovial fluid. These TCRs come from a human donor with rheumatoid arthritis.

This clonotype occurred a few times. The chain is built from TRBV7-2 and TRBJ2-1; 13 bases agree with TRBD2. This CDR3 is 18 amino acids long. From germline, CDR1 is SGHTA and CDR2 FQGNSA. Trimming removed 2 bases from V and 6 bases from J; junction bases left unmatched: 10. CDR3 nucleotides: TGTGCCAGCAGCTTATCCCCCCCAACTAGCGGGAGGGCCAATGAGCAGTTCTTC. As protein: CASSLSPPTSGRANEQFF.

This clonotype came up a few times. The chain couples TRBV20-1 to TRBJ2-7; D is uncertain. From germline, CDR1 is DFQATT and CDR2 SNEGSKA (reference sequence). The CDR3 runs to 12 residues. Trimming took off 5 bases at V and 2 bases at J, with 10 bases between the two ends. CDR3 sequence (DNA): TGCAGTGCTGGGTTCGGCACCTACGAGCAGTACTTC. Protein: CSAGFGTYEQYF.

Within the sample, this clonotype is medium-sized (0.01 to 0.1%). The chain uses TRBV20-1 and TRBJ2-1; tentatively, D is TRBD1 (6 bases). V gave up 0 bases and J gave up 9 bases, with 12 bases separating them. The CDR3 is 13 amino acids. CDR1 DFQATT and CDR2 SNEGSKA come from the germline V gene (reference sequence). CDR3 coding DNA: TGCAGTGCTAGAGAAGGTAGCAGGGGTGAGCAGTTCTTC. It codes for CSAREGSRGEQFF.

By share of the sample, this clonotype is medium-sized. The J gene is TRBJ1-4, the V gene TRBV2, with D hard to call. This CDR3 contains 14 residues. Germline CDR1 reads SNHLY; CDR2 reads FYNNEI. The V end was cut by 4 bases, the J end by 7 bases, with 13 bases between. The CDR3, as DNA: TGTGCCAGCAGTGCCTCCACATGGGGTGAAAAACTGTTTTTT. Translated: CASSASTWGEKLFF.

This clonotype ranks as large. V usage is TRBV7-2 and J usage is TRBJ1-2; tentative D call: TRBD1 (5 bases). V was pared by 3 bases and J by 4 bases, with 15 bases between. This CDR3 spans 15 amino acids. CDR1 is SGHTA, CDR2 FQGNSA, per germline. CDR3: CASSLGNVQGYGYTF. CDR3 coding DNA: TGTGCCAGCAGCTTGGGAAATGTGCAGGGCTATGGCTACACCTTC.

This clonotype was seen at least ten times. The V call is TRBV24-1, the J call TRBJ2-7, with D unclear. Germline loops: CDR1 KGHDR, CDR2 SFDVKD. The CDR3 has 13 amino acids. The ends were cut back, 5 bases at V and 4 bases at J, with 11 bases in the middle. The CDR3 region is CATSAGDEYEQYF. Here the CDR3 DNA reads TGTGCCACCAGTGCTGGCGATGAATACGAGCAGTACTTC.

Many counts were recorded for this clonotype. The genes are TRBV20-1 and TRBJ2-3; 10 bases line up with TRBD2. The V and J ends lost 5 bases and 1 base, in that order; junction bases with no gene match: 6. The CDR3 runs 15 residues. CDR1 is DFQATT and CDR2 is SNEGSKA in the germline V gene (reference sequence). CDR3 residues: CSAPAGTSGTDTQYF. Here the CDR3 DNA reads TGCAGTGCTCCCGCCGGGACTAGCGGCACAGATACGCAGTATTTT.

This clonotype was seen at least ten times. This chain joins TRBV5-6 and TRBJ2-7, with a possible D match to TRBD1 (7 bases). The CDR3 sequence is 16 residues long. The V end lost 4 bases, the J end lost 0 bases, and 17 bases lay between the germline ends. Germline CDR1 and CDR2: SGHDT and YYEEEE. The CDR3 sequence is CASSAQGGASSYEQYF. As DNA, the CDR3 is TGTGCCAGCAGCGCGCAGGGGGGAGCCAGCTCCTACGAGCAGTACTTC.

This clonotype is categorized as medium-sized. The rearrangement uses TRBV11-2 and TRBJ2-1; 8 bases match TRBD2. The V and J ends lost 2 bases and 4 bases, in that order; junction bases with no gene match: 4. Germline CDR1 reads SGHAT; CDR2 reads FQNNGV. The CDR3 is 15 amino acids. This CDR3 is CASSLSAGEYNEQFF. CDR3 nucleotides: TGTGCCAGCAGCTTATCAGCGGGGGAGTACAATGAGCAGTTCTTC.

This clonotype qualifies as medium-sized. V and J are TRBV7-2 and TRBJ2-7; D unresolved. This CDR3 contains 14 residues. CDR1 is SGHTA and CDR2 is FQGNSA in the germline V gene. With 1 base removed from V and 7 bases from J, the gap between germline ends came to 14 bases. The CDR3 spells CASSLDSGYGEQYF. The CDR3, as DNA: TGTGCCAGCAGCTTAGATTCTGGTTACGGGGAGCAGTACTTC. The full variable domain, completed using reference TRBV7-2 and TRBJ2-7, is GAGVSQSPSNKVTEKGKDVELRCDPISGHTALYWYRQSLGQGLEFLIYFQGNSAPDKSGLPSDRFSAERTGGSVSTLTIQRTQQEDSAVYLCASSLDSGYGEQYFGPGTRLTVT.

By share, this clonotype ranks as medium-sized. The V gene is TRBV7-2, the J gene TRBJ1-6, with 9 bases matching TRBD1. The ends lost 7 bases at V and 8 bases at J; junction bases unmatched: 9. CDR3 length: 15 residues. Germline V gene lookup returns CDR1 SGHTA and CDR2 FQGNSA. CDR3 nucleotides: TGTGCCAGCACCCACCTGGACAGGGGAGATTCACCCCTCCACTTT. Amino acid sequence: CASTHLDRGDSPLHF. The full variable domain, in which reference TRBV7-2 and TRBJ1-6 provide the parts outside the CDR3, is GAGVSQSPSNKVTEKGKDVELRCDPISGHTALYWYRQSLGQGLEFLIYFQGNSAPDKSGLPSDRFSAERTGGSVSTLTIQRTQQEDSAVYLCASTHLDRGDSPLHFGNGTRLTVT.

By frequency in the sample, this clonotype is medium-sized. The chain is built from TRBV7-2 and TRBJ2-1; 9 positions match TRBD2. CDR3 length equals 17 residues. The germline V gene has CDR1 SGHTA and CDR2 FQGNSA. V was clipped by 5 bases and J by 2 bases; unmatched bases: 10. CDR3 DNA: TGTGCCAGCAGCCCGGAAGGTAGCGGGAGTACCTACAATGAGCAGTTCTTC. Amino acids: CASSPEGSGSTYNEQFF.

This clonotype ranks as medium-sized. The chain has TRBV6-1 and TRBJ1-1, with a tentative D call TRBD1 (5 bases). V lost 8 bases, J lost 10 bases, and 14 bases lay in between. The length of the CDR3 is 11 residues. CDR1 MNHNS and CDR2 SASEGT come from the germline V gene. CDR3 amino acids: CASSDSLGAFF. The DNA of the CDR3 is TGTGCCAGCTCTGACAGTTTAGGAGCTTTCTTT.

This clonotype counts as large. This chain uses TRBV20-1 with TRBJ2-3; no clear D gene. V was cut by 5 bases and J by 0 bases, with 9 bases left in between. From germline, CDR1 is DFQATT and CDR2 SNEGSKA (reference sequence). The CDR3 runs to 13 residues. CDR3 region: CSAVVSSTDTQYF. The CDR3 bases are TGCAGTGCTGTGGTTTCTAGCACAGATACGCAGTATTTT.

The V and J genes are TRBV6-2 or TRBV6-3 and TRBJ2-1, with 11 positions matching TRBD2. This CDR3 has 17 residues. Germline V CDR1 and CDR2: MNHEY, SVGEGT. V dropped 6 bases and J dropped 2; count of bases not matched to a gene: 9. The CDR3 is CASRPPSGRPTYNEQFF. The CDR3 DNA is TGTGCCAGCAGGCCGCCTAGCGGGAGGCCCACCTACAATGAGCAGTTCTTC.